This TCR beta chain was obtained from a study of monozygotic twins with inflammatory bowel disease. The CDR3 has 16 residues. From its re-call of the 5' RACE reads, TCRdb lists each CDR3 protein once, without DNA. This table lists 400,000 or so distinct CDR3 sequences. No T cells were sorted before total RNA was taken from whole blood. As for this clonotype: Its cognate antigen is unknown.

Study findings and constraints: It was in IBD patients that TCRbeta diversity (inverse Simpson) was lower than in healthy co-twins. Compared with healthy twins, IBD patients shared fewer clonotypes with others, especially with disease activity.

This TCR was recovered from a human donor with ulcerative colitis or Crohn's disease, or a healthy co-twin of an affected twin (not recorded which). Source material: blood. The chain carries TRBV12-3 or TRBV12-4 and TRBJ1-2; TCRdb designates TRBD1, a call that cannot be tested without DNA. CDR3 region: CASSDHRDSFNYGYTF.